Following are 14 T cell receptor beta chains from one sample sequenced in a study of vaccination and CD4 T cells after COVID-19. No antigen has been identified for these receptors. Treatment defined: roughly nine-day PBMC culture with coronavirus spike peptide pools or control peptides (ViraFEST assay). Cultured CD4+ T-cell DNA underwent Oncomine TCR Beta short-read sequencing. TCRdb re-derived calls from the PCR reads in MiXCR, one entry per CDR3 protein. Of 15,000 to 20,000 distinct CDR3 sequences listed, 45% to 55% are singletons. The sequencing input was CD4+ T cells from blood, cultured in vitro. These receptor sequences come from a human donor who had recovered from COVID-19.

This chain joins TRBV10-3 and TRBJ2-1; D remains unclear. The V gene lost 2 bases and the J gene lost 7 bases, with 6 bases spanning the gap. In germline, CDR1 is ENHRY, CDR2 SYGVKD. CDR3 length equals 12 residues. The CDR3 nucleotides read TGTGCCATCAGTGAGACAGCTAATGAGCAGTTCTTC. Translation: CAISETANEQFF.

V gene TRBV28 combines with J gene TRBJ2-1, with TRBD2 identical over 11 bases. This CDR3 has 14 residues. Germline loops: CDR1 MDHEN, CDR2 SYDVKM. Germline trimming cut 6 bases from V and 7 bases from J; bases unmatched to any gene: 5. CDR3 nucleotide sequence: TGTGCCAGCAGGAGAGGGACTAGCGGTAATGAGCAGTTCTTC. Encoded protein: CASRRGTSGNEQFF. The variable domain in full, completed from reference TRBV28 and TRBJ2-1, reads DVKVTQSSRYLVKRTGEKVFLECVQDMDHENMFWYRQDPGLGLRLIYFSYDVKMKEKGDIPEGYSVSREKKERFSLILESASTNQTSMYLCASRRGTSGNEQFFGPGTRLTVL.

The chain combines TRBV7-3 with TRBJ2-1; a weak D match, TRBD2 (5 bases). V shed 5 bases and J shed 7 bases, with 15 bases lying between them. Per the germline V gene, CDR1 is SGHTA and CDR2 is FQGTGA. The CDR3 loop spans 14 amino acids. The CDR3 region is CASSPKAGGNEQFF. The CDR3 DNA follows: TGTGCCAGCAGCCCAAAGGCTGGAGGTAATGAGCAGTTCTTC.

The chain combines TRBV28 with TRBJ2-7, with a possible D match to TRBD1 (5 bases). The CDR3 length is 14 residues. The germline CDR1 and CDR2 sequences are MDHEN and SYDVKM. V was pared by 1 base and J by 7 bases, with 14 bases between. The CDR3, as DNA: TGTGCCAGCAGTTTATTAGGGCAGGGATGGGAGCAGTACTTC. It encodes CASSLLGQGWEQYF. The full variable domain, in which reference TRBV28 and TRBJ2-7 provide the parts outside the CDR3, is DVKVTQSSRYLVKRTGEKVFLECVQDMDHENMFWYRQDPGLGLRLIYFSYDVKMKEKGDIPEGYSVSREKKERFSLILESASTNQTSMYLCASSLLGQGWEQYFGPGTRLTVT.

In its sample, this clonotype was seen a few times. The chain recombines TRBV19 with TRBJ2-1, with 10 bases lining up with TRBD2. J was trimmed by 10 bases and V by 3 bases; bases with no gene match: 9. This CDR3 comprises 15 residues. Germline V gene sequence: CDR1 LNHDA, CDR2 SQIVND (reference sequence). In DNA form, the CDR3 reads TGTGCCAGTAGTATGTCAGCGGGAGGGCCAAGGGAGCAGTTCTTC. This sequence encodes CASSMSAGGPREQFF.

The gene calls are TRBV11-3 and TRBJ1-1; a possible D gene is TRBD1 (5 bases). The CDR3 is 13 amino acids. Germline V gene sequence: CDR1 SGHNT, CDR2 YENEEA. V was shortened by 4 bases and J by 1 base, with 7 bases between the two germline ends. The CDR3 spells CASSSRGNTEAFF. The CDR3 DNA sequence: TGTGCCAGCAGCTCGAGGGGGAACACTGAAGCTTTCTTT.

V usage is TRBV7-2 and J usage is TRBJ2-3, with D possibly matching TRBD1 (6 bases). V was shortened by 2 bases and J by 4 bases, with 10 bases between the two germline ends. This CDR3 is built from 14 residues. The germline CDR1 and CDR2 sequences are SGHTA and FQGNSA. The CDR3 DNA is TGTGCCAGCAGCTTATATCAGGGGCCAGATACGCAGTATTTT. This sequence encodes CASSLYQGPDTQYF.

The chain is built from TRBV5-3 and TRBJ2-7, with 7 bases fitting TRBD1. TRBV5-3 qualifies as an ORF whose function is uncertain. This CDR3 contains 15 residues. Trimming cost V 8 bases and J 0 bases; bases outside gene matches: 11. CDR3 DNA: TGTGCCAGCAGCCCGGACAGGATCCGCTCCTACGAGCAGTACTTC. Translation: CASSPDRIRSYEQYF.

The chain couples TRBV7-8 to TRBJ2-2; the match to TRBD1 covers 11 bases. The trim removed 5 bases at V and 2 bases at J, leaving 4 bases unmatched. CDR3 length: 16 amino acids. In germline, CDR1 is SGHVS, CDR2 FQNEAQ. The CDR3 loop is CASSPRTGGNTGELFF. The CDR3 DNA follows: TGTGCCAGCAGCCCCCGGACAGGGGGCAACACCGGGGAGCTGTTTTTT.

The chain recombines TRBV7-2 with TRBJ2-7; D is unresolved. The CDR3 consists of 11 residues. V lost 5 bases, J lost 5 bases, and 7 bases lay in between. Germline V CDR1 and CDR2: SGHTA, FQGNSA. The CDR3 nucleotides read TGTGCCAGCAGCGAACAAAACGAGCAGTACTTC. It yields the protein CASSEQNEQYF.

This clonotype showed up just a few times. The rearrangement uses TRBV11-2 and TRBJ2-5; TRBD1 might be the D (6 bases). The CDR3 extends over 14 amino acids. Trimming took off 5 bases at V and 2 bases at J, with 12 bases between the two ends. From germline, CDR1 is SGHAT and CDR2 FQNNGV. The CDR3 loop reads CASSVGTQQETQYF. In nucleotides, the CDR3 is TGTGCCAGCAGCGTAGGGACACAACAAGAGACCCAGTACTTC.

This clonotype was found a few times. The CDR3 sequence: CASSLRVGGMSGELFF. The DNA for the CDR3 is TGTGCCAGCAGTTTAAGGGTTGGCGGCATGTCCGGGGAGCTGTTTTTT. The chain is built from TRBV27 and TRBJ2-2; D is ambiguous. Germline loops: CDR1 MNHEY, CDR2 SMNVEV (reference sequence). Deletions cut 2 bases from V and 6 bases from J, with 16 bases between. The CDR3 totals 16 residues.

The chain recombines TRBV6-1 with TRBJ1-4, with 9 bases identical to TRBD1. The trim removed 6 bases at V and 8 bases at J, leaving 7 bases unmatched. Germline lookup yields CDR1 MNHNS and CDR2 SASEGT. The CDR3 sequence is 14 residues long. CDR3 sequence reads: CASRGTGPDEKLFF. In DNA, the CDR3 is TGTGCCAGCAGGGGGACAGGGCCGGACGAAAAACTGTTTTTT.

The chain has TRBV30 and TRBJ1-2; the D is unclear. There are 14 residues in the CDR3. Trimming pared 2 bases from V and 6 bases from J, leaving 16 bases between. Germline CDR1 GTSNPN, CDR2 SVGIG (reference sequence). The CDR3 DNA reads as TGTGCCTGGAGTCTGGCGGACCTTCACCATGGCTACACCTTC. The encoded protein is CAWSLADLHHGYTF.